The clone carrying this T cell receptor (beta chain) was counted at least ten times. Unique molecular identifiers were built into the TCRbeta library. Using its own MiXCR run on the PCR reads, TCRdb lists one record per CDR3 protein. Of 640,000 or so distinct CDR3 sequences listed, 16% are singletons. This entry belongs to a study of T-cell reconstitution after alpha-beta-depleted transplantation in children. J gave up 2 bases and V 4 bases, and 5 bases lay outside the gene matches. The CDR3 length is 15 residues. The chain is built from TRBV12-3 or TRBV12-4 and TRBJ1-2; TRBD1 aligns across 9 bases. Here the sequenced sample was PBMCs from the stem cell graft donor, taken from the stem cell graft. This receptor was identified in a human donor who donated a stem cell graft to a child with acute myeloid leukemia. CDR3 loop: CASSSPGTGNYGYTF. As DNA, the CDR3 is TGTGCCAGCAGTTCCCCCGGGACAGGGAACTATGGCTACACCTTC.